The 8 T cell receptor beta chains presented below share a single source sample, sequenced in a study of T cells after yellow fever vaccination (dated by TCRdb to the late 2010s). Libraries were constructed by 5' RACE. The instrument was an Illumina HiSeq 2500. TCRdb trimmed the raw reads at Q25, called clones with MiXCR and kept productive beta chains. When rows share a CDR3 protein, they turn into one entry using the most common DNA and genes. The sample table lists 500,000 to 650,000 distinct CDR3 sequences, more than 9% of them with a count of one. The ten top clones hold 15% of the sample. The treatment or condition label corresponds to: live attenuated yellow fever vaccine strain. The source was PBMCs, collected on the day of the yellow fever booster vaccination. The origin of the receptors is a man between 25 and 39 years old who received the YFV17D yellow fever vaccine.

The rearrangement uses TRBV7-2 and TRBJ2-1; D is unresolved. Trimming stripped 5 bases from V and 4 bases from J, with 15 bases between. CDR3 length equals 15 residues. Germline V gene data show CDR1 as SGHTA and CDR2 as FQGNSA. CDR3 amino acids: CASSPRADSYNEQFF. The CDR3 DNA reads as TGTGCCAGCAGCCCCCGGGCCGACTCTTACAATGAGCAGTTCTTC.

This chain connects TRBV12-3 or TRBV12-4 to TRBJ1-3; D is possibly TRBD1 (5 bases). The CDR3 length is 14 residues. Trimming pared 6 bases from V and 0 bases from J, leaving 9 bases between. The CDR3 DNA follows: TGTGCCAGCAGCCAAGACAGCTCTGGAAACACCATATATTTT. Translating gives CASSQDSSGNTIYF.

There are a few counts of this clonotype. The chain has TRBV5-4 and TRBJ1-1; D is uncertain. Trimming took 2 bases from V and 0 from J, leaving 11 bases between them. Germline lookup yields CDR1 SGHNT and CDR2 YYREEE (reference sequence). This CDR3 spans 15 amino acids. In DNA, the CDR3 is TGTGCCAGCAGCTTTTCCTCGGGTCTGAACACTGAAGCTTTCTTT. It codes for CASSFSSGLNTEAFF.

In its sample, this clonotype was seen a few times. V usage is TRBV20-1 and J usage is TRBJ2-1, with TRBD1 as a possible D gene (6 bases). In germline, CDR1 is DFQATT, CDR2 SNEGSKA (reference sequence). V gave up 0 bases and J gave up 12 bases, with 15 bases separating them. This CDR3 region has 13 residues. The CDR3 region is CSARDLAGEPQFF. The DNA for the CDR3 is TGCAGTGCTAGAGATCTGGCAGGGGAGCCGCAGTTCTTC.

This clonotype was found a few times. This sequence joins TRBV5-4 and TRBJ2-3; 13 nucleotides line up with TRBD2. J lost 3 bases, V lost 4 bases, and 5 bases had no gene match. Germline CDR1 and CDR2: SGHNT and YYREEE (reference sequence). This CDR3 is built from 16 residues. CDR3 in amino acids: CASSTGLAGVTDTQYF. The DNA of the CDR3 is TGTGCCAGCAGCACCGGACTAGCGGGAGTGACAGATACGCAGTATTTT.

The sample holds a few counts of this clonotype. This chain connects TRBV14 to TRBJ1-2, with 8 bases lining up with TRBD1. CDR1 and CDR2 from the germline V gene are SGHDN and FVKESK. This CDR3 contains 12 residues. The trim removed 2 bases at V and 7 bases at J, leaving 0 bases unmatched. As DNA, the CDR3 is TGTGCCAGCAGCCAACAGGGGGCTGGCTACACCTTC. Protein sequence: CASSQQGAGYTF.

This clonotype was found a few times. J is TRBJ2-7 and V is TRBV12-3 or TRBV12-4, with 14 bases identical to TRBD2. The CDR3 has 16 amino acids. J gave up 4 bases and V 2 bases, and 4 bases lay outside the gene matches. CDR3 sequence: CASSLLGTSGRYEQYF. CDR3 bases: TGTGCCAGCAGTTTACTGGGGACTAGCGGGAGATACGAGCAGTACTTC.

This clonotype was counted many times. J is TRBJ2-5 and V is TRBV20-1; D not resolved. The CDR3 contains 13 residues. CDR1 and CDR2 (germline): DFQATT, SNEGSKA (reference sequence). Trimming pared 0 bases from V and 4 bases from J, leaving 9 bases between. CDR3 amino acids: CSARDPHGETQYF. CDR3 DNA sequence: TGCAGTGCTAGAGACCCCCACGGAGAGACCCAGTACTTC.